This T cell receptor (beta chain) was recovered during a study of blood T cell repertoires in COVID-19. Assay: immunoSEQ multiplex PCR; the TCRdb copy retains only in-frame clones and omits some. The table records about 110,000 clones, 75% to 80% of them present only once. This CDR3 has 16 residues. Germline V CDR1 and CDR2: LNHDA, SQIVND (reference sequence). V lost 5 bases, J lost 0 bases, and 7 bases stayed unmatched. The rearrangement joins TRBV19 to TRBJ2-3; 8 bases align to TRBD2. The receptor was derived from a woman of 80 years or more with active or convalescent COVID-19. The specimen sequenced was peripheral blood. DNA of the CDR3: TGTGCCAGTAGTCCGCGGACTAGCTCGAGCACAGATACGCAGTATTTT. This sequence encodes CASSPRTSSSTDTQYF.